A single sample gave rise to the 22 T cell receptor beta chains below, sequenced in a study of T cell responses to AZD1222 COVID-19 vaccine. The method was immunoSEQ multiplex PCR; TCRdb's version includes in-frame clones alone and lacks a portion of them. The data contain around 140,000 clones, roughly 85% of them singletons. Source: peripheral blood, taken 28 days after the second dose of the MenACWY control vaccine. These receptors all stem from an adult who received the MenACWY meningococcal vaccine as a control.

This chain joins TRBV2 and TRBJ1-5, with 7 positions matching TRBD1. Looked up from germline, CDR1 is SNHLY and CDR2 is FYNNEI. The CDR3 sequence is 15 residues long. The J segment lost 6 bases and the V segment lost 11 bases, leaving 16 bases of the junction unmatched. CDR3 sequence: CARCRQGGESQPQHF. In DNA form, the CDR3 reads TGTGCCCGCTGTCGCCAGGGGGGGGAGAGTCAGCCCCAGCATTTT.

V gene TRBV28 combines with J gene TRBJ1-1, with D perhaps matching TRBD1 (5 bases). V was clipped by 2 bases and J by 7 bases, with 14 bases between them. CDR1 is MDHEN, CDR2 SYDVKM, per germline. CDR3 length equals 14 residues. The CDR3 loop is CASSLVQGHLEAFF. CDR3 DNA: TGTGCCAGCAGTTTAGTGCAGGGCCATCTTGAAGCTTTCTTT. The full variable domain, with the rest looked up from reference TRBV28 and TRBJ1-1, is DVKVTQSSRYLVKRTGEKVFLECVQDMDHENMFWYRQDPGLGLRLIYFSYDVKMKEKGDIPEGYSVSREKKERFSLILESASTNQTSMYLCASSLVQGHLEAFFGQGTRLTVV.

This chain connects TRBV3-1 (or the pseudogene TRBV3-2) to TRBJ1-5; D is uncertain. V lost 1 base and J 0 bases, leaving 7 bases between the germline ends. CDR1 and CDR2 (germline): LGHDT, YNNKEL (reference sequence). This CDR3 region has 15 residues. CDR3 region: CASSQAWDSNQPQHF. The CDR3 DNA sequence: TGTGCCAGCAGCCAAGCATGGGATAGCAATCAGCCCCAGCATTTT.

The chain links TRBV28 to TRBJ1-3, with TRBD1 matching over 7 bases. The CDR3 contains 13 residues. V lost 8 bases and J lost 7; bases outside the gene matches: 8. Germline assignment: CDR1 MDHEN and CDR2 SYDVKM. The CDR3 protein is CASLRGPGNTIYF. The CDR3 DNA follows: TGTGCCAGCTTAAGGGGGCCCGGGAACACCATATATTTT.

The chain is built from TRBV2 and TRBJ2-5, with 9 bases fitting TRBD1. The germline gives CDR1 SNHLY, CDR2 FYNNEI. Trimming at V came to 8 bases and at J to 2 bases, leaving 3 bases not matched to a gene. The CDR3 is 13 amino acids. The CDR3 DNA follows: TGTGCCAGCTTCGGACAGGGGCAAGAGACCCAGTACTTC. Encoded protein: CASFGQGQETQYF.

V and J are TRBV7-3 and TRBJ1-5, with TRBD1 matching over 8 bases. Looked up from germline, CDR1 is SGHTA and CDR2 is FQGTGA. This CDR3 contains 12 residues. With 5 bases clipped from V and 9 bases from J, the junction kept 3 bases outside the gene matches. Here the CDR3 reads CASSDRGGPQHF. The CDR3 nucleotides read TGTGCCAGCAGCGACAGGGGAGGGCCCCAGCATTTT.

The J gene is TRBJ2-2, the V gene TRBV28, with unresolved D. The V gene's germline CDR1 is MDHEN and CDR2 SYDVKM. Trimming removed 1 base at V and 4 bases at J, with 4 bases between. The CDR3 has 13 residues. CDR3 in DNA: TGTGCCAGCAGTTTATTGCGCACCGGGGAGCTGTTTTTT. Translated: CASSLLRTGELFF.

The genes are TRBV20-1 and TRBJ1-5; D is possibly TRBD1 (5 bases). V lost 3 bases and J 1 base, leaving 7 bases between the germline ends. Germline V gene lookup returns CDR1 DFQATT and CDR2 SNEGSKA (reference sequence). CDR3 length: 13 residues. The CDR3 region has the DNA TGCAGTGCTAGTTGGGACAGCAATCAGCCCCAGCATTTT. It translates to CSASWDSNQPQHF.

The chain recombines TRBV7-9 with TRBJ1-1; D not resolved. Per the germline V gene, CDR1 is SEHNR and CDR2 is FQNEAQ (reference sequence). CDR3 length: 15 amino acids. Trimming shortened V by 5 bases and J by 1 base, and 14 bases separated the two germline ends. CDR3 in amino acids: CASSPYTGRNTEAFF. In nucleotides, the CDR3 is TGTGCCAGCAGCCCTTACACCGGGAGGAACACTGAAGCTTTCTTT.

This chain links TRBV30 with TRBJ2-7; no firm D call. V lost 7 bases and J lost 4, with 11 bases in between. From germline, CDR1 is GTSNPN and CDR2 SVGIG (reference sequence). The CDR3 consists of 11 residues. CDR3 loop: CASASEYEQYF. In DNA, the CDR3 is TGTGCCTCGGCCAGCGAGTACGAGCAGTACTTC.

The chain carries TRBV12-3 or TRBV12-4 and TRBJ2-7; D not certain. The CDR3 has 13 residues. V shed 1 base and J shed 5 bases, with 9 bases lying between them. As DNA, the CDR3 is TGTGCCAGCAGTTTAGTTTCCCTTAACGAGCAGTACTTC. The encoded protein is CASSLVSLNEQYF.

The CDR3 loop is CASRRTADSGNTIYF. The CDR3 region has the DNA TGCGCCAGCAGACGGACGGCCGACTCTGGAAACACCATATATTTT. The chain recombines TRBV4-1 with TRBJ1-3, with D unclear. V gave up 6 bases and J gave up 0 bases, with 12 bases separating them. The CDR3 is made up of 15 amino acids. Germline CDR1 and CDR2: MGHRA and YSYEKL.

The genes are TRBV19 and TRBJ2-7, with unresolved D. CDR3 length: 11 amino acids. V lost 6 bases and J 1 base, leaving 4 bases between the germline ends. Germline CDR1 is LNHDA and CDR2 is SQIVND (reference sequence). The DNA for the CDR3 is TGTGCCAGTAGCCCGTCCTACGAGCAGTACGTC. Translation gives CASSPSYEQYV.

CDR3 coding DNA: TGCGCCAGCAGCTTGGATAACGTTAACACCGGGGAGCTGTTTTTT. Its translation is CASSLDNVNTGELFF. This sequence joins TRBV5-1 and TRBJ2-2, with D unclear. Germline V gene lookup returns CDR1 SGHRS and CDR2 YFSETQ. This CDR3 is 15 amino acids long. The germline V and J ends were trimmed by 0 bases and 2 bases, with 8 bases remaining between them.

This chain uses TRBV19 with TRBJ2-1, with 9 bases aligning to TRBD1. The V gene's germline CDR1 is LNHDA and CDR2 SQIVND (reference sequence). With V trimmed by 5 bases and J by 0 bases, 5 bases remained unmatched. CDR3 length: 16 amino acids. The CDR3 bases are TGTGCCAGTAGTCCAGGGACAGGGAGCTCCTACAATGAGCAGTTCTTC. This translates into CASSPGTGSSYNEQFF. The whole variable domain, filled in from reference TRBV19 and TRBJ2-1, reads DGGITQSPKYLFRKEGQNVTLSCEQNLNHDAMYWYRQDPGQGLRLIYYSQIVNDFQKGDIAEGYSVSREKKESFPLTVTSAQKNPTAFYLCASSPGTGSSYNEQFFGPGTRLTVL.

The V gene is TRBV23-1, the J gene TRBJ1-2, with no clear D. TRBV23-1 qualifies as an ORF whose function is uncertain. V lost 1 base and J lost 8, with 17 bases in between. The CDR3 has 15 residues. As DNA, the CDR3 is TGCGCCAGCAGTCAATGGGCTGACGGCCGTCCGGGCTACACCTTC. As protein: CASSQWADGRPGYTF.

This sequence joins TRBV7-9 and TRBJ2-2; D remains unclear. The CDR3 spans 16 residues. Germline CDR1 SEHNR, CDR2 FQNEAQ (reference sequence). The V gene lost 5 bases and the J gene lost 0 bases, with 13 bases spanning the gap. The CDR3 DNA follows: TGTGCCAGCAGCCCCCACAGTACAGCGAACACCGGGGAGCTGTTTTTT. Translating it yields CASSPHSTANTGELFF.

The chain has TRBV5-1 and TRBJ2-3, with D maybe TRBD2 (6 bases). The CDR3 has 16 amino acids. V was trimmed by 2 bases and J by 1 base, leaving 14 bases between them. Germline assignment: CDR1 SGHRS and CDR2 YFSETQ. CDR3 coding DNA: TGCGCCAGCAGCTTCCAGCGGGTAGCGGGCACAGATACGCAGTATTTT. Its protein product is CASSFQRVAGTDTQYF.

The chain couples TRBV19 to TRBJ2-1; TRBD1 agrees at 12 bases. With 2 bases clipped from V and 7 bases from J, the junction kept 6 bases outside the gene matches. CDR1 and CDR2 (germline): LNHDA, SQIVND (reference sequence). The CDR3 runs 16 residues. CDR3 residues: CASSILGQGAWNEQFF. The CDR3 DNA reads TGTGCCAGTAGTATATTGGGACAGGGGGCGTGGAATGAGCAGTTCTTC.

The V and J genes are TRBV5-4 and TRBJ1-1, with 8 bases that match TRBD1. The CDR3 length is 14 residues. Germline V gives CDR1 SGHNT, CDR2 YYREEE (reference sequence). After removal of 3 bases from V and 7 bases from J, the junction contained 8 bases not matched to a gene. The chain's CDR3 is CASSSGDRWGEAFF. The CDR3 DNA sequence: TGTGCCAGCAGCTCCGGGGACAGGTGGGGTGAAGCTTTCTTT.

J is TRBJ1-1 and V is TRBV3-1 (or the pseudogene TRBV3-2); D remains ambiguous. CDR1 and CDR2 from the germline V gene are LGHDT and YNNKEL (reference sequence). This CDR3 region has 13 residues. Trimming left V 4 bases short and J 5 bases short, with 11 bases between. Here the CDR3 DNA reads TGTGCCAGCAGCCCACAATCGGGGACTGAAGCTTTCTTT. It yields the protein CASSPQSGTEAFF.

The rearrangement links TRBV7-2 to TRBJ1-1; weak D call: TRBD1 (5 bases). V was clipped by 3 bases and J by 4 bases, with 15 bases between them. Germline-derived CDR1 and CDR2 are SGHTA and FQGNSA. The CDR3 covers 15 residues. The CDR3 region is CASSLGPSGTTEAFF. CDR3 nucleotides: TGTGCCAGCAGCTTGGGGCCCTCCGGGACCACTGAAGCTTTCTTT.